These 21 T cell receptor beta chains were all obtained from the same sample, sequenced in a study of spatial heterogeneity in lung cancer. Notes on the study in general: Intratumoral expanded alpha and beta TCR counts were found to track tumor mutation counts.

From the 5' RACE reads, TCRdb called clonotypes with MiXCR, one entry per CDR3 protein. The table lists about 5,200 distinct CDR3 sequences, approximately 4.1% of them singletons. As for time point: sample taken at primary tumor resection. Their recognized antigens are unknown. The material was lung tumor tissue, obtained at surgery. The receptors stem from a female donor with early-stage non-small cell lung cancer.

This clonotype is categorized as medium-sized. The chain combines TRBV6-1 with TRBJ2-1; D is ambiguous. V was cut by 7 bases and J by 8 bases, with 18 bases left in between. Germline V CDR1 and CDR2: MNHNS, SASEGT. The CDR3 consists of 14 residues. The DNA for the CDR3 is TGTGCCAGCAAGACGTCAGGCCCTGCGTATGAGCAGTTCTTC. Translating it yields CASKTSGPAYEQFF.

This clonotype was picked up a small number of times. The chain is built from TRBV20-1 and TRBJ2-2; D is possibly TRBD2 (6 bases). Per germline, CDR1 DFQATT and CDR2 SNEGSKA (reference sequence). With 6 bases removed from V and 3 bases from J, the gap between germline ends came to 20 bases. This CDR3 spans 16 amino acids. This CDR3 is CSAAVAGISDTGELFF. As DNA, the CDR3 is TGCAGTGCCGCAGTGGCGGGGATTTCGGACACCGGGGAGCTGTTTTTT.

This clonotype was recorded a few times. The chain uses TRBV19 and TRBJ2-7; D may match TRBD1 or TRBD2 (5 bases each). Germline V gene data show CDR1 as LNHDA and CDR2 as SQIVND (reference sequence). The CDR3 length is 14 residues. V was pared by 3 bases and J by 2 bases, with 11 bases between. As DNA, the CDR3 is TGTGCCAGTAGTATGAGGGACGGAGCCTACGAGCAGTACTTC. This sequence encodes CASSMRDGAYEQYF.

This clonotype is large within its sample. The chain uses TRBV7-2 and TRBJ2-3; no reliable D call. This CDR3 contains 13 residues. Germline CDR1 reads SGHTA; CDR2 reads FQGNSA. With 4 bases removed from V and 4 bases from J, the gap between germline ends came to 9 bases. The CDR3 is CASSSWGPDTQYF. The CDR3, as DNA: TGTGCCAGCAGCTCGTGGGGTCCAGATACGCAGTATTTT.

In regard to this clonotype: Given a much more abundant clone one base away, this may be a read error. The chain recombines TRBV29-1 with TRBJ1-1; D not resolved. CDR3 size: 13 residues. In germline, CDR1 is SQVTM, CDR2 ANQGSEA. The CDR3 DNA is TGCAGCGTTGCAGTTGAGCCGCTCACTGAAGCTTCCTTT. This gives the protein CSVAVEPLTEASF.

By share, this clonotype counts as medium-sized. The chain is built from TRBV27 and TRBJ2-7; perhaps TRBD2 as D (6 bases). The germline gives CDR1 MNHEY, CDR2 SMNVEV (reference sequence). The CDR3 spans 14 residues. V shed 8 bases and J shed 1 base, with 15 bases lying between them. The CDR3 nucleotides read TGTGCCAGCGGGAGGCAGGCTGATTCCTACGAGCAGTACTTC. Protein sequence: CASGRQADSYEQYF.

In its sample, this clonotype was seen many times. The chain has TRBV7-8 and TRBJ1-4; tentatively, D is TRBD1 (6 bases). In germline, CDR1 is SGHVS, CDR2 FQNEAQ. This CDR3 region has 16 residues. The ends were cut back, 5 bases at V and 8 bases at J, with 21 bases in the middle. This CDR3 reads CASSTTQQGGSEKLFF. The CDR3 nucleotides are TGTGCCAGCAGCACGACCCAACAGGGAGGTAGCGAAAAACTGTTTTTT.

By share, this clonotype ranks as medium-sized (0.01 to 0.1%). The chain joins TRBV5-8 to TRBJ2-7; D is possibly TRBD1 (7 bases). CDR1 SGHTS and CDR2 YDEGEE come from the germline V gene. The germline V and J ends were trimmed by 1 base and 2 bases, with 16 bases remaining between them. The CDR3 is 16 amino acids. In DNA form, the CDR3 reads TGTGCCAGCAGCTTGAGATTACAGGGGACTCCCTACGAGCAGTACTTC. Encoded protein: CASSLRLQGTPYEQYF.

The V gene is TRBV16, the J gene TRBJ1-1; TRBD1 aligns across 9 bases. J gave up 4 bases and V 0 bases, and 3 bases lay outside the gene matches. The CDR3 loop spans 15 amino acids. Germline loops: CDR1 KGHSY, CDR2 FQNENV. The CDR3 loop is CASSQSGTGSTEAFF. CDR3 in DNA: TGTGCCAGCAGCCAATCTGGGACAGGGTCCACTGAAGCTTTCTTT. Full variable domain (missing parts from reference TRBV16 and TRBJ1-1): GEEVAQTPKHLVRGEGQKAKLYCAPIKGHSYVFWYQQVLKNEFKFLISFQNENVFDETGMPKERFSAKCLPNSPCSLEIQATKLEDSAVYFCASSQSGTGSTEAFFGQGTRLTVV.

Within the sample, this clonotype is large. The chain carries TRBV29-1 and TRBJ1-4; tentatively, D is TRBD1 (6 bases). CDR1 and CDR2 (germline): SQVTM, ANQGSEA. The CDR3 totals 13 residues. V lost 3 bases, J lost 12 bases, and 17 bases lay in between. The CDR3 protein is CSVDPGKGGQLFF. CDR3 nucleotide sequence: TGCAGCGTTGATCCAGGGAAGGGGGGACAACTGTTTTTT.

This clonotype was observed at least ten times. J is TRBJ1-2 and V is TRBV3-1, with D maybe TRBD1 (5 bases). The CDR3 extends over 13 amino acids. V lost 1 base and J 6 bases, leaving 9 bases between the germline ends. Germline CDR1 and CDR2: LGHDT and YNNKEL (reference sequence). The CDR3 reads CASSQAGGNGYTF. CDR3 DNA sequence: TGTGCCAGCAGCCAAGCCGGGGGGAATGGCTACACCTTC.

In its sample, this clonotype was seen many times. The chain has TRBV6-6 and TRBJ2-3, with 8 positions matching TRBD1. This CDR3 has 14 residues. J gave up 5 bases and V 7 bases, and 8 bases lay outside the gene matches. CDR1 and CDR2 from the germline V gene are MNHNY and SVGAGI (reference sequence). The CDR3: CASIHSQGGDTQYF. The CDR3 DNA reads TGTGCCAGCATCCACTCACAGGGGGGAGATACGCAGTATTTT.

This clonotype rates as large. V and J are TRBV29-1 and TRBJ1-2, with a possible D match to TRBD1 (5 bases). The CDR3 is 13 residues long. V lost 4 bases and J lost 4, with 13 bases in between. Germline V lookup: CDR1 SQVTM, CDR2 ANQGSEA. The CDR3 reads CSVGRDGPYGYTF. The DNA of the CDR3 is TGCAGCGTTGGCCGGGACGGACCCTATGGCTACACCTTC.

This clonotype has at least ten counts. The chain is built from TRBV12-3 or TRBV12-4 and TRBJ1-1; tentative D call: TRBD1 (5 bases). The CDR3 loop spans 14 amino acids. The V and J ends lost 3 bases and 3 bases respectively, with 11 bases between them. The CDR3 here is CASSFGDRYTEAFF. CDR3 sequence (DNA): TGTGCCAGCAGTTTCGGGGACCGATACACTGAAGCTTTCTTT.

This clonotype was seen at least ten times. The chain has TRBV15 and TRBJ1-2; D ambiguous. CDR1 LNHNV and CDR2 YYDKDF come from the germline V gene (reference sequence). Trimming cost V 3 bases and J 0 bases, with 14 bases left between them. The CDR3 length is 16 residues. The CDR3 loop is CATSRGGLSSNYGYTF. As DNA, the CDR3 is TGTGCCACCAGCAGGGGAGGGCTAAGTTCTAACTATGGCTACACCTTC.

This clonotype was detected ten times or more. CDR3 sequence reads: CSAQRPGLGETQYF. The DNA for the CDR3 is TGCAGTGCCCAAAGGCCAGGGCTAGGAGAGACCCAGTACTTC. The chain has TRBV20-1 and TRBJ2-5; a weak D match, TRBD1 (5 bases). The CDR3 is made up of 14 amino acids. Germline CDR1 DFQATT, CDR2 SNEGSKA (reference sequence). V shed 6 bases and J shed 4 bases, with 18 bases lying between them.

The table lists this clonotype with many counts. This chain connects TRBV28 to TRBJ2-7; no reliable D call. V lost 8 bases and J lost 5, with 16 bases in between. The CDR3 has 13 amino acids. Germline assignment: CDR1 MDHEN and CDR2 SYDVKM. The CDR3 DNA reads TGTGCCAGCCAGTCGGCTGCCGTAGACGAGCAGTACTTC. Its protein is CASQSAAVDEQYF.

This clonotype is medium-sized by share. This rearrangement joins TRBV20-1 to TRBJ2-6; tentatively, D is TRBD1 (5 bases). Germline V gene data show CDR1 as DFQATT and CDR2 as SNEGSKA (reference sequence). The CDR3 has 14 residues. Trimming shortened V by 3 bases and J by 1 base, and 7 bases separated the two germline ends. The CDR3 protein is CSARGLSGANVLTF. The CDR3 bases are TGCAGTGCTAGGGGGCTATCTGGGGCCAACGTCCTGACTTTC.

Judged by abundance, this clonotype is medium-sized. This chain connects TRBV30 to TRBJ1-3; D not certain. Germline V gene sequence: CDR1 GTSNPN, CDR2 SVGIG (reference sequence). The CDR3 has 15 residues. With 0 bases removed from V and 1 base from J, the gap between germline ends came to 10 bases. The CDR3 nucleotides read TGTGCCTGGAGTGTATTTGTCACATCTGGAAACACCATATATTTT. This codes for CAWSVFVTSGNTIYF.

The sample holds many counts of this clonotype. The chain carries TRBV11-2 and TRBJ2-3; 10 nucleotides match TRBD2. CDR3 size: 15 residues. Germline V gives CDR1 SGHAT, CDR2 FQNNGV. V trimming: 4 bases; J trimming: 1 base; junction bases outside the gene matches: 2. The CDR3 DNA reads TGTGCCAGCAGCTACGGGACTAGCGGCACAGATACGCAGTATTTT. Encoded protein: CASSYGTSGTDTQYF.

This clonotype was recorded at least ten times. The V call is TRBV9, the J call TRBJ2-2, with D uncertain. Looked up from germline, CDR1 is SGDLS and CDR2 is YYNGEE. Trimming took 2 bases from V and 6 from J, leaving 14 bases between them. The CDR3 totals 15 residues. CDR3 residues: CASSVRVGGAGELFF. Here the CDR3 DNA reads TGTGCCAGCAGCGTCCGTGTCGGTGGGGCCGGGGAGCTGTTTTTT.